The 5 T cell receptor beta chains below come from one sample, sequenced in a study of cytomegalovirus exposure and HLA in healthy donors. Vbeta (60) and Jbeta (13) primers were used in the PCR. Profiled with immunoSEQ multiplex PCR; TCRdb holds only in-frame clones, not every one. The sample lists roughly 140,000 clones, roughly 79% occurring once. Sequencing used PBMCs. The source of these receptors is a male donor in good health and CMV-seronegative.

This rearrangement joins TRBV9 to TRBJ2-1, with D possibly TRBD1 on 5 matching bases. The CDR3 extends over 14 amino acids. CDR1 and CDR2 (germline): SGDLS, YYNGEE. Trimming removed 2 bases from V and 8 bases from J, with 14 bases in between. The CDR3 DNA reads as TGTGCCAGCAGCGTCCTACAGGCCGCCCATGAGCAGTTCTTC. This gives the protein CASSVLQAAHEQFF. Filled out from reference TRBV9 and TRBJ2-1, the complete variable domain reads DSGVTQTPKHLITATGQRVTLRCSPRSGDLSVYWYQQSLDQGLQFLIQYYNGEERAKGNILERFSAQQFPDLHSELNLSSLELGDSALYFCASSVLQAAHEQFFGPGTRLTVL.

The CDR3: CASRQGGTEAFF. CDR3 sequence (DNA): TGTGCCAGTAGACAGGGTGGCACTGAAGCTTTCTTT. The chain joins TRBV6-6 to TRBJ1-1; TRBD1 agrees at 7 bases. Looked up from germline, CDR1 is MNHNY and CDR2 is SVGAGI (reference sequence). Trimming at V came to 9 bases and at J to 4 bases, leaving 5 bases not matched to a gene. This CDR3 spans 12 amino acids.

This chain connects TRBV7-2 to TRBJ2-5, with D possibly TRBD2 on 6 matching bases. Germline CDR1 reads SGHTA; CDR2 reads FQGNSA. The CDR3 is 15 residues long. Trimming removed 5 bases from V and 4 bases from J, with 17 bases in between. Here the CDR3 reads CASSGRGWGGETQYF. The CDR3 DNA sequence: TGTGCCAGCAGCGGCCGGGGGTGGGGTGGAGAGACCCAGTACTTC.

This chain links TRBV30 with TRBJ2-5; a weak D match, TRBD1 (6 bases). With the DNA end fitting TRBJ2-7 better, the J assignment may be wrong. CDR1 is GTSNPN and CDR2 is SVGIG in the germline V gene (reference sequence). This CDR3 spans 15 amino acids. The CDR3 sequence is CAWSVPRQGIYEQYF. CDR3 bases: TGTGCCTGGAGTGTCCCTAGGCAGGGGATTTACGAGCAGTACTTC.

In this sample, this clone turned up a few times. The chain recombines TRBV5-6 with TRBJ2-1; 8 bases line up with TRBD2. Looked up from germline, CDR1 is SGHDT and CDR2 is YYEEEE. V lost 2 bases, J lost 6 bases, and 4 bases stayed unmatched. This CDR3 comprises 14 residues. CDR3 sequence (DNA): TGTGCCAGCAGCTTTGGGGGACTAGTCAATGAGCAGTTCTTC. It encodes CASSFGGLVNEQFF.